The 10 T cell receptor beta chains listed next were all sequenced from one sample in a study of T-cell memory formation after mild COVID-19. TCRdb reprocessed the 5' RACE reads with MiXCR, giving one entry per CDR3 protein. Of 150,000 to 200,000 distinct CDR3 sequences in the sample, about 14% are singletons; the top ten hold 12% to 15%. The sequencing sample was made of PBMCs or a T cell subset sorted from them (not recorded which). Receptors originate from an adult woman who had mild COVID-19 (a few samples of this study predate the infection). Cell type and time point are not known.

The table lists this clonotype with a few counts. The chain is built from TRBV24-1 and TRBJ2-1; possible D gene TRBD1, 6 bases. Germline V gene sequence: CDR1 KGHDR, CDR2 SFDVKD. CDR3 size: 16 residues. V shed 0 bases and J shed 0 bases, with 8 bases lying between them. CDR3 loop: CATSDLSQGSYNEQFF. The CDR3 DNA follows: TGTGCCACCAGTGATTTGTCACAGGGCTCCTACAATGAGCAGTTCTTC.

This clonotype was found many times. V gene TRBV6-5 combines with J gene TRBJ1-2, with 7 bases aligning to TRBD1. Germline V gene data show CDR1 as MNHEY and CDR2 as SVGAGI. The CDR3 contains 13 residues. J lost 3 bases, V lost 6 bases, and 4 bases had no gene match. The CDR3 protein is CASSRQGDYGYTF. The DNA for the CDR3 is TGTGCCAGCAGCAGACAGGGAGACTATGGCTACACCTTC.

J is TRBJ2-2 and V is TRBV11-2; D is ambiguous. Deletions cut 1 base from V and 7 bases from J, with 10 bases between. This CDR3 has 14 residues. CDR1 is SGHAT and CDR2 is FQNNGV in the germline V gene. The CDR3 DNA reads TGTGCCAGCAGCTTAGGGCACCCCTACGGGGAGCTGTTTTTT. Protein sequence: CASSLGHPYGELFF.

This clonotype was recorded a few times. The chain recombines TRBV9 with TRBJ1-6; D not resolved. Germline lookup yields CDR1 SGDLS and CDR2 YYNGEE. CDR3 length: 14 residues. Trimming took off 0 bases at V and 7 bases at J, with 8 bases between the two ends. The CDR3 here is CASSVADTNSPLHF. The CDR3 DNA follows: TGTGCCAGCAGCGTAGCTGACACAAATTCACCCCTCCACTTT.

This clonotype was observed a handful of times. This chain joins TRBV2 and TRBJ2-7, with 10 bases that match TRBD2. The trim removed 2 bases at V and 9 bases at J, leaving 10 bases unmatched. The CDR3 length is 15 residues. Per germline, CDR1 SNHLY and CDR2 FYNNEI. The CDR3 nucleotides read TGTGCCAGCAGTGAACTCTTGGCTAGCGGGGGAACGCAGTACTTC. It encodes CASSELLASGGTQYF.

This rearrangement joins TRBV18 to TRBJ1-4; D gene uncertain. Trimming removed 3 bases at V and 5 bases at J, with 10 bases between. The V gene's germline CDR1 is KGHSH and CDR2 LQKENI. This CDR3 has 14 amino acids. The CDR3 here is CASSPSDTNEKLFF. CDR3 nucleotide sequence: TGTGCCAGCTCACCGTCAGATACGAATGAAAAACTGTTTTTT.

As DNA, the CDR3 is TGTGCCAGTAGTTCCCGGGACAGGGACGAGCAGTACTTC. Translating gives CASSSRDRDEQYF. The chain is built from TRBV19 and TRBJ2-7; 9 nucleotides align to TRBD1. The CDR3 covers 13 residues. The junction had 4 bases not matched to a gene; V was cut back by 5 bases and J by 5 bases. CDR1 is LNHDA and CDR2 is SQIVND in the germline V gene (reference sequence).

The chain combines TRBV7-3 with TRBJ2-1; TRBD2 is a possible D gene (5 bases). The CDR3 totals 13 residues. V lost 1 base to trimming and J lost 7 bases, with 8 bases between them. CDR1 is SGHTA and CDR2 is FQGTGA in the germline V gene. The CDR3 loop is CASSLRRGNEQFF. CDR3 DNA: TGTGCCAGCAGCTTAAGGAGAGGGAATGAGCAGTTCTTC.

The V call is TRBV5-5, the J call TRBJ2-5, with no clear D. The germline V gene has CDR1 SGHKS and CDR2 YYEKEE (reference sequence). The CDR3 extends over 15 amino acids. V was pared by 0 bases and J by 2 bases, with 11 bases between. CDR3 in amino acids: CASSLANTVQETQYF. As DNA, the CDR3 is TGTGCCAGCAGCTTGGCCAACACGGTTCAAGAGACCCAGTACTTC.

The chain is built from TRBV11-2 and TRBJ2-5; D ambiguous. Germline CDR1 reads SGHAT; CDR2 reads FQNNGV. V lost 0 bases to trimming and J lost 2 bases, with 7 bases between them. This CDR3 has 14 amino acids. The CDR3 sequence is CASSLDPRQETQYF. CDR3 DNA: TGTGCCAGCAGCTTAGACCCGAGGCAAGAGACCCAGTACTTC.